This T cell receptor beta chain was sequenced during a study of Graves' ophthalmopathy and Graves' hyperthyroidism. On the study more broadly: Hyperthyroidism showing no ophthalmopathy within 18 months of follow-up was stable.

A word on this clonotype: The junction departs from germline at one end; a sequencing error may be responsible.

Aged 18 to 65, the patients with hyperthyroidism had under 2 months' duration and were newly diagnosed. Among the exclusions were patients with other autoimmune diseases, uncontrolled infections, pregnancy or lactation. Diagnoses were established from clinical symptoms, serum thyroxine, TRAb, thyroid ultrasound and orbital computed tomography. Germline-derived CDR1 and CDR2 are SNHLY and FYNNEI. CDR3 size: 15 residues. From RNA, the CDR3 regions of TCR beta chains were amplified and sequenced. RT-PCR was first run with HTBI primers, then multiplex PCR in a second round. Each CDR3 protein gets one entry after TCRdb re-called the multiplex PCR reads with MiXCR. Counted here are over a million distinct CDR3 sequences, about 36% occurring once; the ten biggest clones make up 11%.

Sequences were obtained from peripheral blood or thyroid tissue (not recorded which). The chain has TRBV2 and TRBJ2-2; 10 nucleotides agree with TRBD1. This TCR derives from an adult man with Graves' hyperthyroidism. CDR3 amino acids: CASSLSTGGLGELFF. CDR3 sequence (DNA): TGTGCCAGCAGCTTATCGACAGGGGGCCTCGGGGAGCTGTTCTTT.